These 17 T cell receptor beta chains share one sample of origin, sequenced in a study of blood T cells in healthy people across ages. PCR was performed a second time for 7 to 11 cycles using a sample-barcoded 5' primer and a J-beta primer mix. One entry per CDR3 protein, called by TCRdb with MiXCR from the 5' RACE reads. The sample carries 850,000 to 1,100,000 distinct CDR3 sequences, 35% to 40% recorded once. The sequencing sample was made of blood. Receptors originate from a man younger than 30 in good health.

About this clonotype: An end of the junction differs from the germline gene, which may be a read error. V and J are TRBV2 and TRBJ2-1; a weak D match, TRBD2 (6 bases). The CDR3 consists of 15 residues. Germline-derived CDR1 and CDR2 are SNHLY and FYNNEI. The CDR3 sequence is CARGRIADTYNERFF. DNA for the CDR3: TGTGCCAGGGGCCGAATAGCGGATACCTACAATGAGCGGTTCTTC.

The V gene is TRBV7-9, the J gene TRBJ1-1, with a tentative D call TRBD1 (5 bases). The CDR3 has 17 residues. Germline assignment: CDR1 SEHNR and CDR2 FQNEAQ (reference sequence). The V end lost 5 bases, the J end lost 6 bases, and 25 bases lay between the germline ends. The CDR3 region has the DNA TGTGCCAGCAGCGACATCAGGGTTCCACCGGCGGAGCCTGAAGCTTTCTTT. The encoded protein is CASSDIRVPPAEPEAFF.

The J gene is TRBJ1-5, the V gene TRBV20-1; D might be TRBD1 (5 bases). This CDR3 is 13 amino acids long. Trimming removed 0 bases at V and 6 bases at J, with 9 bases between. CDR1 and CDR2 (germline): DFQATT, SNEGSKA (reference sequence). Here the CDR3 DNA reads TGCAGTGCTAGAGAACAGGTTGGTCAGCCCCAGCATTTT. This codes for CSAREQVGQPQHF.

This clonotype was picked up a small number of times. The chain couples TRBV11-2 to TRBJ1-5; 7 bases fit TRBD1. The V gene's germline CDR1 is SGHAT and CDR2 FQNNGV. The CDR3 has 15 residues. With 6 bases clipped from V and 4 bases from J, the junction kept 9 bases outside the gene matches. The CDR3 DNA sequence: TGTGCCAGCAGTCAAGACAGGGCGGGTAATCAGCCCCAGCATTTT. It yields the protein CASSQDRAGNQPQHF.

The genes are TRBV6-5 and TRBJ2-5; D remains unclear. The CDR3 spans 14 residues. Trimming removed 2 bases from V and 2 bases from J, with 9 bases in between. CDR1 is MNHEY and CDR2 is SVGAGI in the germline V gene. Here the CDR3 reads CASSYARIQETQYF. DNA for the CDR3: TGTGCCAGCAGTTACGCGAGAATTCAAGAGACCCAGTACTTC.

This clonotype occurred a few times. The rearrangement uses TRBV20-1 and TRBJ1-1; D is unclear. Germline V gene lookup returns CDR1 DFQATT and CDR2 SNEGSKA (reference sequence). Trimming removed 6 bases from V and 1 base from J, with 12 bases in between. The CDR3 contains 13 residues. CDR3 amino acids: CSASLAGNTEAFF. For the CDR3, the DNA is TGCAGTGCCTCGCTGGCCGGGAACACTGAAGCTTTCTTT.

The chain joins TRBV20-1 to TRBJ2-6, with 7 bases lining up with TRBD2. The length of the CDR3 is 15 residues. Germline-derived CDR1 and CDR2 are DFQATT and SNEGSKA (reference sequence). The V segment lost 7 bases and the J segment 1 base; nucleotides outside the gene matches: 7. The CDR3 loop reads CSGTRFISGANVLTF. CDR3 DNA sequence: TGCAGTGGGACTAGGTTCATTTCTGGGGCCAACGTCCTGACTTTC.

This chain uses TRBV3-1 with TRBJ2-2, with TRBD1 as a possible D gene (6 bases). V was pared by 4 bases and J by 6 bases, with 9 bases between. Germline-derived CDR1 and CDR2 are LGHDT and YNNKEL (reference sequence). This CDR3 comprises 13 residues. The CDR3 here is CASSPTGSGELFF. CDR3 coding DNA: TGTGCCAGCAGCCCTACAGGGTCCGGGGAGCTGTTTTTT.

This clonotype was seen only once. The rearrangement links TRBV3-1 to TRBJ2-5, with 13 bases fitting TRBD2. CDR1 LGHDT and CDR2 YNNKEL come from the germline V gene (reference sequence). The CDR3 runs 15 residues. With V trimmed by 6 bases and J by 1 base, 2 bases remained unmatched. In DNA form, the CDR3 reads TGTGCCAGCAGGAGGACTAGCGGGGGCCAAGAGACCCAGTACTTC. The encoded protein is CASRRTSGGQETQYF.

This clonotype was seen only a few times. The chain links TRBV5-1 to TRBJ1-4; 9 bases fit TRBD1. This CDR3 contains 14 residues. V dropped 3 bases and J dropped 7; count of bases not matched to a gene: 4. Germline CDR1 reads SGHRS; CDR2 reads YFSETQ. The CDR3 loop reads CASSSLTGGEKLFF. The CDR3 nucleotides read TGCGCCAGCAGCTCGCTGACAGGGGGTGAAAAACTGTTTTTT.

Concerning this clonotype: A clone one base away is much larger, so this may be a read error. This chain joins TRBV29-1 and TRBJ2-7; D might be TRBD1 (5 bases). The assigned J gene may be wrong: the sequence end matches TRBJ2-5 better. Per germline, CDR1 SQVTM and CDR2 ANQGSEA. This CDR3 is 13 amino acids long. CDR3 region: CSVDQGRTETQYF. CDR3 in DNA: TGCAGCGTTGACCAGGGAAGAACAGAGACCCAGTACTTC.

This sequence joins TRBV6-2 or TRBV6-3 and TRBJ2-1; D is tentatively TRBD1 or TRBD2 (5 bases each). The germline V gene has CDR1 MNHEY and CDR2 SVGEGT. The CDR3 runs to 10 residues. The V end was cut by 7 bases, the J end by 14 bases, with 12 bases between. CDR3 in DNA: TGTGCCAGCAATGACCGGGACGAGTTCTTC. It encodes CASNDRDEFF.

The chain carries TRBV11-2 and TRBJ2-3; D may be TRBD2 (6 bases). V was shortened by 5 bases and J by 0 bases, with 30 bases between the two germline ends. The CDR3 is 21 residues long. Germline V lookup: CDR1 SGHAT, CDR2 FQNNGV. The CDR3 loop reads CASSQQVTSPIRRTSTDTQYF. In DNA, the CDR3 is TGTGCCAGCAGCCAACAGGTCACTAGCCCCATTAGGAGAACTAGCACAGATACGCAGTATTTT.

The V call is TRBV12-5, the J call TRBJ1-5; 8 bases agree with TRBD1. The DNA end lines up better with TRBJ2-3; the J call may be wrong. Germline CDR1 is LGHNT and CDR2 is FRNRAP. This CDR3 has 16 residues. The CDR3 sequence is CASGPGQGRSNQPQYF. The CDR3 region has the DNA TGTGCTAGTGGACCTGGACAGGGTAGGAGCAATCAGCCCCAGTATTTT.

The chain couples TRBV5-1 to TRBJ1-1; no clear D. Germline V gene lookup returns CDR1 SGHRS and CDR2 YFSETQ. The CDR3 covers 16 residues. The ends were cut back, 3 bases at V and 1 base at J, with 16 bases in the middle. CDR3 sequence reads: CASSSPDGLRNTEAFF. The DNA of the CDR3 is TGCGCCAGCAGCTCGCCTGACGGCCTCAGGAACACTGAAGCTTTCTTT.

The V gene is TRBV12-3 or TRBV12-4, the J gene TRBJ2-1, with 10 bases fitting TRBD1. The last part of the DNA fits TRBJ2-7 better; the J call may be wrong. CDR3 length: 14 amino acids. The CDR3 region is CASSSTGGADEQYF. In nucleotides, the CDR3 is TGTGCCAGCAGTTCGACAGGGGGCGCGGATGAGCAGTACTTC.

Notes on this clonotype: A read error may account for a junction end that differs from germline. CDR3 nucleotide sequence: TGTGCCATCAGTGAGAGCTACAATAAGCAGTTCTTC. The encoded protein is CAISESYNKQFF. The genes are TRBV10-3 and TRBJ2-1, with D unclear. Germline CDR1 reads ENHRY; CDR2 reads SYGVKD. The CDR3 loop spans 12 amino acids.